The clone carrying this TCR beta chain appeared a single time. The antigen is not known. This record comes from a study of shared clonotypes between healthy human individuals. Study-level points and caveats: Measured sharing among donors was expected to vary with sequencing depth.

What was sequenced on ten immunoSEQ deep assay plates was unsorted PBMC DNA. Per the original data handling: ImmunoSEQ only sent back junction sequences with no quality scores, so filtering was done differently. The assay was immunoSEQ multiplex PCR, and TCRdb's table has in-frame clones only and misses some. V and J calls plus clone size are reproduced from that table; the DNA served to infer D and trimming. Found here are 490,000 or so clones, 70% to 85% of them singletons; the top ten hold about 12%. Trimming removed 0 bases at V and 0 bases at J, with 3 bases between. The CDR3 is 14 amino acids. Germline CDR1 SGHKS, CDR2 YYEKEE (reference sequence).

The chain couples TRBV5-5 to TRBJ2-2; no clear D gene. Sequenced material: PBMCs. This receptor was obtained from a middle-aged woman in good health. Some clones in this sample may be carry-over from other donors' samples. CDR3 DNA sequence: TGTGCCAGCAGCTTGGGGGCGAACACCGGGGAGCTGTTTTTT. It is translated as CASSLGANTGELFF.